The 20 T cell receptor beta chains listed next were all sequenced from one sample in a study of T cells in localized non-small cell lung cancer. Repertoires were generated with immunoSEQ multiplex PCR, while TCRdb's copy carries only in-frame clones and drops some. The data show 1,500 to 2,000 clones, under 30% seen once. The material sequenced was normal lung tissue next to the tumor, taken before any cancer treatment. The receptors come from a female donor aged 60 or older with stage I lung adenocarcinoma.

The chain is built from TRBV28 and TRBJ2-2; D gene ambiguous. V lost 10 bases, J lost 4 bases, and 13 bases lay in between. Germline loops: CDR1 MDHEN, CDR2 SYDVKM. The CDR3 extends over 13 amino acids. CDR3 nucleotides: TGTGCCACTTTCGCCCGGTCCACCGGGGAGCTGTTTTTT. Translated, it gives CATFARSTGELFF.

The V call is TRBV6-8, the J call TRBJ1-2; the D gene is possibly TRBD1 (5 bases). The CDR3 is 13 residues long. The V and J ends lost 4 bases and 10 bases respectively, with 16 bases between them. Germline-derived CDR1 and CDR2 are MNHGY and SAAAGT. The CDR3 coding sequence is TGTGCCAGCAGTTGGGGGGAGGCGTCCACCTACACCTTC. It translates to CASSWGEASTYTF.

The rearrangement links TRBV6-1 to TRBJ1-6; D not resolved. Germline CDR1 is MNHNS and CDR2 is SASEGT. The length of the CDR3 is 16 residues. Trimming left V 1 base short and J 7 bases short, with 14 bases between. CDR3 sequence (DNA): TGTGCCAGCAGTGAAGGGTCAGGAGGACCGAATTCACCCCTCCACTTT. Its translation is CASSEGSGGPNSPLHF.

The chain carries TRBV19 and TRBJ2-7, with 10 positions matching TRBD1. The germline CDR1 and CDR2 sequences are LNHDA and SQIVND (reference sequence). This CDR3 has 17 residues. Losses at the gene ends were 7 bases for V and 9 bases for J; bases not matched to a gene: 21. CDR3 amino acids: CASMPTPPGGQGTAQYF. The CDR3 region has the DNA TGTGCCAGTATGCCGACCCCACCCGGGGGACAGGGGACCGCGCAGTACTTC.

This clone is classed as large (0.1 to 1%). DNA for the CDR3: TGTGCCAGCAGTTACTCTAGCGGGAGCGGCGCAGATACGCAGTATTTT. Encoded protein: CASSYSSGSGADTQYF. The chain has TRBV6-8 and TRBJ2-3, with 9 bases fitting TRBD2. V gave up 0 bases and J gave up 4 bases; unmatched junction bases: 5. In germline, CDR1 is MNHGY, CDR2 SAAAGT. There are 16 residues in the CDR3.

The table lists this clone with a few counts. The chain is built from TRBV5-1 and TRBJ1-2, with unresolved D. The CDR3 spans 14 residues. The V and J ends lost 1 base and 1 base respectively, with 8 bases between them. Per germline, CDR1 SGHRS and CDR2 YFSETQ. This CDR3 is CASSLSTNNYGYTF. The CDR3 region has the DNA TGCGCCAGCAGCTTGAGTACCAATAACTATGGCTACACCTTC.

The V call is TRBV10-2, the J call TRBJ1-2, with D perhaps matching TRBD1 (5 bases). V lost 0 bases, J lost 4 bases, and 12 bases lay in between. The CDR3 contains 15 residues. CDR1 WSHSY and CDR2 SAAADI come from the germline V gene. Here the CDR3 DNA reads TGCGCCAGCAGTGAGTCGTACGACAGACCCTATGGCTACACCTTC. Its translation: CASSESYDRPYGYTF.

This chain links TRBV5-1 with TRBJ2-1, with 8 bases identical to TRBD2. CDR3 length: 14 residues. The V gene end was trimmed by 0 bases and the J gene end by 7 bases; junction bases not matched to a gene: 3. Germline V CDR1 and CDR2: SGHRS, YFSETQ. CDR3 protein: CASSLGGLENEQFF. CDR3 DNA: TGCGCCAGCAGCTTGGGGGGACTAGAGAATGAGCAGTTCTTC.

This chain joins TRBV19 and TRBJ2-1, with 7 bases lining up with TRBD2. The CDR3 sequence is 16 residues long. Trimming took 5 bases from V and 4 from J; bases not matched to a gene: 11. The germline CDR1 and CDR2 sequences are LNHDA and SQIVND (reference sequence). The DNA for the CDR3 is TGTGCCAGTAGTCCGAGCCGGGAGGCGGGTTACAATGAGCAGTTCTTC. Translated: CASSPSREAGYNEQFF.

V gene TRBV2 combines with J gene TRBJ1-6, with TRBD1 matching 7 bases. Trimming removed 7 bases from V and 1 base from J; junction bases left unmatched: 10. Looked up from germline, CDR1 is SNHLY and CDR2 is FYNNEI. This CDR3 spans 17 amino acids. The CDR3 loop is CASTPRQGGSYNSPLHF. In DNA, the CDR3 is TGTGCCAGCACCCCGCGACAGGGAGGGTCCTATAATTCACCCCTCCACTTT.

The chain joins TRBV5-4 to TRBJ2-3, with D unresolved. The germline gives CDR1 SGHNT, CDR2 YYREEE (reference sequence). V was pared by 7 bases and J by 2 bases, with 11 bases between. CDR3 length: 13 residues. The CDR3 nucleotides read TGTGCCAGCCGTGGACGAAACACAGATACGCAGTATTTT. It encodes CASRGRNTDTQYF.

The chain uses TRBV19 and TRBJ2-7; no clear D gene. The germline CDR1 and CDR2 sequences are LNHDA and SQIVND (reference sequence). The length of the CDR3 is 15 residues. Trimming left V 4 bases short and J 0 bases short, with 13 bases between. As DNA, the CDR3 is TGTGCCAGTAGTACGACCCTCAGGAGCTCCTACGAGCAGTACTTC. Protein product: CASSTTLRSSYEQYF.

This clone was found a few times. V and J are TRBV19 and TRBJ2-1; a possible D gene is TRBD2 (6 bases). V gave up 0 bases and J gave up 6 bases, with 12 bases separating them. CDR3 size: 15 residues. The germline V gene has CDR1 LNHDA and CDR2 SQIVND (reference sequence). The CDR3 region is CASSIDLGRINEQFF. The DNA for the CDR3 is TGTGCCAGTAGTATAGATCTGGGGAGGATCAATGAGCAGTTCTTC.

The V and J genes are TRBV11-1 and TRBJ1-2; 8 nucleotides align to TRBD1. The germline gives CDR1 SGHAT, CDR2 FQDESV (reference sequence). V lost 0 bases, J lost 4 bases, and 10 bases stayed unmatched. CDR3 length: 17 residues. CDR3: CASSLAVPQGAFYGYTF. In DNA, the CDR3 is TGTGCCAGCAGCTTAGCGGTTCCTCAGGGGGCGTTCTATGGCTACACCTTC.

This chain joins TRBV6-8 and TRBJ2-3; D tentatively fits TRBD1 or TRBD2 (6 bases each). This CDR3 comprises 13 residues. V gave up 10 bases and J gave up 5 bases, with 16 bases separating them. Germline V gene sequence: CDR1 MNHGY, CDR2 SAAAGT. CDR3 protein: CAIRGGFGDTQYF. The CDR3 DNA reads TGTGCCATCAGAGGGGGGTTTGGAGATACGCAGTATTTT.

CDR3 in amino acids: CASALNGQSNQPQHF. The CDR3 nucleotides are TGTGCCAGCGCTTTAAACGGACAGTCCAATCAGCCCCAGCATTTT. V and J are TRBV6-8 and TRBJ1-5; D may be TRBD1 (6 bases). Germline assignment: CDR1 MNHGY and CDR2 SAAAGT. The CDR3 spans 15 residues. Trimming stripped 8 bases from V and 3 bases from J, with 17 bases between.

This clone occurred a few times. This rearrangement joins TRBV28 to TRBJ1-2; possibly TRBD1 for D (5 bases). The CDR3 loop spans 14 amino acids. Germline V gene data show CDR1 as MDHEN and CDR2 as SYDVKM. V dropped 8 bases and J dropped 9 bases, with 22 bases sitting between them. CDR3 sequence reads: CASSLGKQAGSYTF. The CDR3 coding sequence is TGTGCCAGCTCTCTAGGAAAACAGGCAGGGAGCTACACCTTC.

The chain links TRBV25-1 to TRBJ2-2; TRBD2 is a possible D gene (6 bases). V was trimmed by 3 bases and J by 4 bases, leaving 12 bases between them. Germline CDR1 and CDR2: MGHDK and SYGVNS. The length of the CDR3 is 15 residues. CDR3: CASSDAGSLTGELFF. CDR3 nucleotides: TGTGCCAGCAGTGATGCGGGATCCCTCACCGGGGAGCTGTTTTTT.

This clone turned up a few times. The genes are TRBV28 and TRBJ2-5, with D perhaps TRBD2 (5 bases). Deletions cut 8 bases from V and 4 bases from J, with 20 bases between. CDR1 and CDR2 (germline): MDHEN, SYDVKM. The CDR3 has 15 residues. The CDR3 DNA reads TGTGCCAGCGGATTCCGGGGAAATAGAGGAGAGACCCAGTACTTC. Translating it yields CASGFRGNRGETQYF.

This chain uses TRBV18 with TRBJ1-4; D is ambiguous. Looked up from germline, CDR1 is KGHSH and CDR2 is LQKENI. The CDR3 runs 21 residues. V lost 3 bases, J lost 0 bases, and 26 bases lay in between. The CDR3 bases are TGTGCCAGCTCACCTCTCTCCGCTACTCGATCCCTCATAGCAACTAATGAAAAACTGTTTTTT. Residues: CASSPLSATRSLIATNEKLFF.